This TCR beta chain was captured in a study of post-analysis software for immune sequencing data. Study overall: Included among the disease courses, which were recorded for the cohort, were relapsing-remitting, secondary progressive and progressive-relapsing multiple sclerosis.

Unique molecular identifiers tagged the TCR beta cDNA libraries. From approximately 0.95 to 9.8 million T cells, roughly 540,000 cDNA molecules were obtained. TCRdb redid the calling of the PCR reads with MiXCR, one entry per CDR3 protein. The data show about 820,000 distinct CDR3 sequences, with roughly half seen just once and approximately 4.2% held by the top ten. Findings and caveats of the study: Strong co-clustering by F measure linked samples that shared a preparation batch. About 5 TRBV segments occurring more often in patients than controls included TRBV5-6, TRBV5-1 and TRBV20-1.

A note on this clonotype: Its specificity is not known.

The CDR3 is 16 amino acids. Deletions cut 7 bases from V and 0 bases from J, with 16 bases between. This rearrangement joins TRBV12-3 or TRBV12-4 to TRBJ2-4, with D perhaps TRBD2 (6 bases). Sequenced material: blood. This clonotype originated in a girl aged 5-17 years with multiple sclerosis. CDR3: CASTLRGVLAKNIQYF. In DNA form, the CDR3 reads TGTGCCAGCACCCTGCGGGGCGTATTAGCCAAAAACATTCAGTACTTC.